These 8 T cell receptor beta chains were sequenced from one sample in a study of T cell changes during pregnancy in multiple sclerosis. Clones were read by immunoSEQ multiplex PCR, and TCRdb kept only the in-frame ones, dropping some. The table includes some 30,000 clones, 89% detected once. Specimen: CD8+ T cells from peripheral blood mononuclear cells, collected in the third trimester of pregnancy. All receptors derive from a female donor with multiple sclerosis, enrolled in a pregnancy study.

The chain has TRBV7-9 and TRBJ1-1, with 10 bases that match TRBD1. This CDR3 has 16 amino acids. Losses at the gene ends were 5 bases for V and 5 bases for J; bases not matched to a gene: 11. The germline V gene has CDR1 SEHNR and CDR2 FQNEAQ (reference sequence). The CDR3 reads CASSARQGASGTEAFF. CDR3 DNA sequence: TGTGCCAGCAGCGCGCGACAGGGGGCGAGTGGTACTGAAGCTTTCTTT.

The chain combines TRBV9 with TRBJ1-2, with D perhaps TRBD1 (5 bases). V was cut by 6 bases and J by 6 bases, with 9 bases left in between. The CDR3 is 11 amino acids. CDR1 and CDR2 from the germline V gene are SGDLS and YYNGEE. DNA for the CDR3: TGTGCCAGCATGGGGCCAGATGGCTACACCTTC. It encodes CASMGPDGYTF. Filled out from reference TRBV9 and TRBJ1-2, the complete variable domain reads DSGVTQTPKHLITATGQRVTLRCSPRSGDLSVYWYQQSLDQGLQFLIQYYNGEERAKGNILERFSAQQFPDLHSELNLSSLELGDSALYFCASMGPDGYTFGSGTRLTVV.

This clone appeared a few times. The genes are TRBV15 and TRBJ1-2; D may be TRBD1 (6 bases). The CDR3 is 13 residues long. CDR1 and CDR2 from the germline V gene are LNHNV and YYDKDF (reference sequence). The ends were cut back, 5 bases at V and 3 bases at J, with 10 bases in the middle. The DNA for the CDR3 is TGTGCCACCAGCCGGACAGTTGACTATGGCTACACCTTC. Protein sequence: CATSRTVDYGYTF.

V is TRBV5-1 and J is TRBJ2-5, with TRBD2 as a possible D gene (6 bases). The CDR3 extends over 15 amino acids. From germline, CDR1 is SGHRS and CDR2 YFSETQ. Deletions cut 6 bases from V and 1 base from J, with 16 bases between. The CDR3 loop is CASTLEGRLQETQYF. The CDR3 DNA follows: TGCGCCAGCACCCTGGAGGGGCGGCTCCAAGAGACCCAGTACTTC.

The count of this clone is one. The V call is TRBV5-1, the J call TRBJ2-7, with D possibly matching TRBD2 (6 bases). V was shortened by 4 bases and J by 6 bases, with 14 bases between the two germline ends. CDR3 size: 13 residues. Germline V CDR1 and CDR2: SGHRS, YFSETQ. Here the CDR3 reads CASSPIGGGEQYF. CDR3 nucleotides: TGCGCCAGCAGCCCCATTGGGGGAGGCGAGCAGTACTTC.

This sequence joins TRBV9 and TRBJ2-2; 8 bases align to TRBD1. The CDR3 totals 16 residues. Germline trimming cut 3 bases from V and 3 bases from J; bases unmatched to any gene: 7. The germline V gene has CDR1 SGDLS and CDR2 YYNGEE. CDR3 sequence reads: CASSAYDRGYTGELFF. The CDR3 DNA reads TGTGCCAGCAGCGCATACGACAGGGGTTACACCGGGGAGCTGTTTTTT.

This chain joins TRBV9 and TRBJ1-2, with TRBD1 matching over 9 bases. The CDR3 sequence is 16 residues long. Germline CDR1 reads SGDLS; CDR2 reads YYNGEE. J was trimmed by 5 bases and V by 7 bases; bases with no gene match: 15. CDR3 in DNA: TGTGCCAGCGGCGGCGACTCGGGACAGGGAACGTATGGCTACACCTTC. This translates into CASGGDSGQGTYGYTF.

This rearrangement joins TRBV5-5 to TRBJ1-6; no clear D. The V gene's germline CDR1 is SGHKS and CDR2 YYEKEE (reference sequence). CDR3 size: 14 residues. Trimming stripped 4 bases from V and 7 bases from J, with 12 bases between. As DNA, the CDR3 is TGTGCCAGCAGCCCCACGATCCGGAATTCACCCCTCCACTTT. Residues: CASSPTIRNSPLHF.